These T cell receptor beta chains were read from a single sample in a study of blood T cell repertoires in COVID-19. The assay was immunoSEQ multiplex PCR, and TCRdb's table has in-frame clones only and misses some. The table has about 250,000 clones, roughly 83% seen once; the top ten hold 7.5% to 10%. The source material was peripheral blood. These receptor sequences come from a man at least 80 years old with acute or convalescent COVID-19. CDR3s include the opening cysteine and the closing phenylalanine or tryptophan. Fields, in order: clone size, V gene, D gene, J gene, CDR3 protein, CDR3 DNA. D genes are given only for firm matches. Not all rows give a size; the values are once, few, many and, for expanded clones, a class.

-	TRBV7-9	-	TRBJ1-4	CASSLPVATNEKLFF	TGTGCCAGCAGCCTCCCGGTTGCAACTAATGAAAAACTGTTTTTT
-	TRBV10-3	-	TRBJ1-1	CAISESGSRGNTEAFF	TGTGCCATCAGTGAGTCGGGTTCCAGGGGGAACACTGAAGCTTTCTTT
few	TRBV19	TRBD1	TRBJ1-1	CASTPRAGTGGTEAFF	TGTGCCAGTACCCCACGTGCCGGGACAGGGGGCACTGAAGCTTTCTTT
-	TRBV18	TRBD2	TRBJ2-3	CASSPGTGGNADTQYF	TGTGCCAGCTCACCGGGCACGGGAGGGAATGCAGATACGCAGTATTTT
-	TRBV5-1	TRBD2	TRBJ2-1	CASSLAGPSGRASRSYNEQFF	TGCGCCAGCAGCTTGGCCGGGCCCAGCGGGAGGGCCTCGCGATCCTACAATGAGCAGTTCTTC
-	TRBV2	-	TRBJ2-2	CASGGRESNTGELFF	TGTGCCAGCGGAGGGCGAGAGTCGAACACCGGGGAGCTGTTTTTT
few	TRBV11-3	TRBD1	TRBJ2-7	CASSSGTGNGYEQYF	TGTGCCAGCAGCTCTGGGACAGGGAATGGCTACGAGCAGTACTTC
once	TRBV6-2/TRBV6-3	-	TRBJ2-6	CASSYGGAGANVLTF	TGTGCCAGCAGTTACGGAGGGGCTGGGGCCAACGTCCTGACTTTC
-	TRBV6-5	TRBD1	TRBJ2-7	CASSLPGQGYEQYF	TGTGCCAGCAGTCTACCGGGACAGGGGTACGAGCAGTACTTC
-	TRBV5-1	-	TRBJ1-1	CASSYQAGNTEAFF	TGCGCCAGCAGCTATCAGGCCGGGAACACTGAAGCTTTCTTT
-	TRBV4-2	TRBD1	TRBJ2-6	CASSPRGQGSGGANVLTF	TGTGCCAGCAGCCCGAGGGGACAGGGATCGGGTGGGGCCAACGTCCTGACTTTC
-	TRBV6-1	-	TRBJ2-5	CASSELAREETQYF	TGTGCCAGCAGTGAACTTGCAAGGGAGGAGACCCAGTACTTC
once	TRBV10-1	-	TRBJ1-1	CASSDKRQDTEAFF	TGCGCCAGCAGTGATAAACGCCAGGACACTGAAGCTTTCTTT
-	TRBV19	TRBD2	TRBJ2-5	CASSVLAGRGETQYF	TGTGCCAGTAGTGTCTTAGCGGGTAGAGGAGAGACCCAGTACTTC
-	TRBV5-4	-	TRBJ2-1	CASSLDVSSYNEQFF	TGTGCCAGCAGCTTGGACGTTAGCTCCTACAATGAGCAGTTCTTC
-	TRBV28	TRBD1	TRBJ1-4	CASRLGGQEGKLFF	TGTGCCAGCCGCCTTGGGGGACAGGAGGGAAAACTGTTTTTT
-	TRBV7-6	-	TRBJ1-3	CASSSTRTAGNTIYF	TGTGCCAGCAGCTCCACCCGGACAGCTGGAAACACCATATATTTT
-	TRBV12-3/TRBV12-4	-	TRBJ1-5	CASSRGGYGPQHF	TGTGCCAGCTCCAGGGGCGGCTATGGGCCCCAGCATTTT
-	TRBV7-8	TRBD1	TRBJ2-7	CASSQRQGRSYEQYF	TGTGCCAGCAGCCAAAGACAGGGGCGCTCCTACGAGCAGTACTTC
-	TRBV5-1	-	TRBJ2-2	CASSFTRTQAGELFF	TGCGCCAGCAGCTTCACCCGAACCCAGGCCGGGGAGCTGTTTTTT
-	TRBV7-9	TRBD1	TRBJ2-7	CASSLLDRGLYEQYF	TGTGCCAGCAGCTTGCTTGACAGGGGGCTTTACGAGCAGTACTTC
-	TRBV18	-	TRBJ1-5	CASSPERKFNQPQHF	TGTGCCAGCTCACCAGAGAGGAAATTCAATCAGCCCCAGCATTTT
-	TRBV24-1	-	TRBJ2-3	CAAGGGGESTDTQYF	TGTGCCGCTGGGGGGGGCGGAGAGAGCACAGATACGCAGTATTTT
few	TRBV12-3/TRBV12-4	-	TRBJ1-5	CASSFDRNQPQHF	TGTGCCAGCAGTTTTGACAGGAATCAGCCCCAGCATTTT
-	TRBV15	-	TRBJ2-2	CATSRDNSNSDYVVELFF	TGTGCCACCAGCAGAGACAATTCGAACAGCGACTATGTGGTGGAGCTGTTTTTT
-	TRBV7-8	-	TRBJ1-6	CASSSSLNSPLHF	TGTGCCAGCAGCTCCTCCCTCAATTCACCCCTCCACTTT
-	TRBV6-5	-	TRBJ1-1	CASIKNTGGSTEAFF	TGTGCCAGCATTAAAAATACGGGAGGAAGCACTGAAGCTTTCTTT
few	TRBV7-9	-	TRBJ2-7	CASSLGTAYEQYF	TGTGCCAGCAGCTTAGGGACAGCCTACGAGCAGTACTTC
once	TRBV5-1	TRBD1	TRBJ1-3	CASRSTGSSGNTIYF	TGCGCCAGCAGATCGACAGGGAGCTCTGGAAACACCATATATTTT
-	TRBV3-1/TRBV3-2	-	TRBJ1-5	CASSDTSGDNQPQHF	TGTGCCAGCAGCGATACGTCAGGGGACAATCAGCCCCAGCATTTT
-	TRBV28	-	TRBJ2-2	CASSLTGTGELFF	TGTGCCAGCAGTTTAACAGGGACCGGGGAGCTGTTTTTT
-	TRBV18	-	TRBJ1-1	CASSPGGGRVDTEAFF	TGTGCCAGCTCACCGGGGGGGGGCCGTGTGGACACTGAAGCTTTCTTT
-	TRBV5-4	-	TRBJ2-2	CASSLTSTGELFF	TGTGCCAGCAGCCTCACAAGCACCGGGGAGCTGTTTTTT
-	TRBV5-6	-	TRBJ2-3	CASSLVARDTQYF	TGTGCCAGCAGCTTGGTGGCCCGAGATACGCAGTATTTT
-	TRBV7-3	-	TRBJ1-5	CASSTPRSREDQPQHF	TGTGCCAGCAGCACCCCCAGGAGTCGGGAAGATCAGCCCCAGCATTTT
-	TRBV6-2/TRBV6-3	-	TRBJ2-3	CASSPGGAGTDTQYF	TGTGCCAGCAGTCCCGGAGGGGCGGGAACAGATACGCAGTATTTT
-	TRBV12-3/TRBV12-4	-	TRBJ1-5	CASSFRADQPQHF	TGTGCCAGCAGTTTCAGGGCTGATCAGCCCCAGCATTTT
few	TRBV19	-	TRBJ2-1	CASSMGVVGEQFF	TGTGCCAGTAGTATGGGCGTCGTTGGTGAGCAGTTCTTC
once	TRBV7-8	-	TRBJ2-5	CASSSRRRGLEETQYF	TGTGCCAGCAGCTCCCGGAGGAGGGGGCTTGAAGAGACCCAGTACTTC
-	TRBV6-5	-	TRBJ2-2	CASRNTGLNTGELFF	TGTGCCAGCAGAAATACTGGGCTCAACACCGGGGAGCTGTTTTTT
once	TRBV6-4	-	TRBJ2-4	CASPSIQYF	TGTGCCAGCCCTAGCATTCAGTACTTC
-	TRBV30	-	TRBJ1-6	CAWSTARISSYNSPLHF	TGTGCCTGGAGTACCGCCAGGATCAGCTCCTATAATTCACCCCTCCACTTT
-	TRBV3-1/TRBV3-2	-	TRBJ2-7	CASSQDQGLSYEQYF	TGTGCCAGCAGCCAAGATCAGGGCCTCTCCTACGAGCAGTACTTC
-	TRBV10-2	-	TRBJ1-2	CASSELGQSPRNYGYTF	TGCGCCAGCAGTGAGTTAGGACAGAGCCCAAGGAACTATGGCTACACCTTC
once	TRBV30	-	TRBJ2-7	CAWSQIGPSVRGRGEQYF	TGTGCCTGGAGCCAAATAGGCCCCTCCGTCAGGGGGCGGGGGGAGCAGTACTTC
-	TRBV24-1	-	TRBJ1-2	CATSEGGQTGYTF	TGTGCCACCAGTGAGGGCGGACAGACCGGCTACACCTTC
-	TRBV19	-	TRBJ2-7	CASSQDSYEQYF	TGTGCCAGTAGTCAAGACAGCTACGAGCAGTACTTC
-	TRBV6-5	TRBD1	TRBJ2-7	CASSPGQGPPYEQYF	TGTGCCAGCAGTCCGGGACAGGGTCCCCCCTACGAGCAGTACTTC